Following are 7 T cell receptor beta chains from one sample sequenced in a study of T-cell memory formation after mild COVID-19. One entry per CDR3 protein results from TCRdb running MiXCR on the 5' RACE reads. Found here are 450,000 or so distinct CDR3 sequences, 25% of them singletons; the top ten hold about 12%. The sequencing input was PBMCs or a T cell subset sorted from them (not recorded which). These receptor sequences come from an adult woman who had mild COVID-19 (a few samples of this study predate the infection). Cell type and time point are not known.

The CDR3: CSARDRDPTFLNIQYF. The CDR3 DNA reads as TGCAGTGCTAGAGATCGGGACCCCACCTTTTTGAACATTCAGTACTTC. This chain uses TRBV20-1 with TRBJ2-4; tentatively, D is TRBD1 or TRBD2 (5 bases each). V lost 0 bases and J lost 7, with 19 bases in between. CDR3 length: 16 amino acids. From germline, CDR1 is DFQATT and CDR2 SNEGSKA (reference sequence).

V usage is TRBV5-4 and J usage is TRBJ1-3, with D possibly being TRBD1 (5 bases). The V gene lost 5 bases and the J gene lost 4 bases, with 10 bases spanning the gap. The CDR3 sequence is 13 residues long. CDR1 and CDR2 (germline): SGHNT, YYREEE (reference sequence). The CDR3 sequence: CASSRDPGNTIYF. CDR3 nucleotides: TGTGCCAGCAGTCGGGACCCGGGAAACACCATATATTTT.

The table lists this clonotype with a few counts. The chain is built from TRBV3-1 and TRBJ1-4; TRBD1 matches at 10 bases. The CDR3 totals 15 residues. With V trimmed by 4 bases and J by 8 bases, 7 bases remained unmatched. CDR1 is LGHDT and CDR2 is YNNKEL in the germline V gene (reference sequence). CDR3 bases: TGTGCCAGCAGCCCTGCCGGGGACAGGGGCGAAAAACTGTTTTTT. Its protein is CASSPAGDRGEKLFF.

In this sample, this clonotype turned up a few times. This chain links TRBV4-3 with TRBJ1-1, with a weak D call TRBD1 (5 bases). CDR1 is LGHNA and CDR2 is YSLEER in the germline V gene. Trimming removed 0 bases from V and 11 bases from J, with 19 bases in between. This CDR3 contains 15 residues. CDR3: CASSQDQGEAGWAFF. In DNA form, the CDR3 reads TGCGCCAGCAGCCAAGATCAGGGAGAGGCGGGGTGGGCTTTCTTT.

This clonotype appeared a few times. The chain joins TRBV4-2 to TRBJ1-1; no firm D call. Between the trimmed V and J ends, which lost 4 bases and 0 bases, there was a span of 9 bases. Germline values: CDR1 LGHNA, CDR2 YNFKEQ. This CDR3 is built from 14 residues. In DNA, the CDR3 is TGTGCCAGCAGCCCGGACGGACTGAACACTGAAGCTTTCTTT. This encodes CASSPDGLNTEAFF.

The chain has TRBV27 and TRBJ2-7, with 7 bases aligning to TRBD2. Per germline, CDR1 MNHEY and CDR2 SMNVEV (reference sequence). V lost 4 bases, J lost 3 bases, and 6 bases stayed unmatched. The CDR3 covers 14 residues. CDR3 protein: CASSWASGDYEQYF. In DNA form, the CDR3 reads TGTGCCAGCAGTTGGGCTAGCGGAGACTACGAGCAGTACTTC.

The genes are TRBV5-1 and TRBJ2-2; D is unclear. The CDR3 is made up of 15 amino acids. Trimming pared 0 bases from V and 5 bases from J, leaving 11 bases between. Germline values: CDR1 SGHRS, CDR2 YFSETQ. The CDR3: CASSLGRSPTGELFF. CDR3 nucleotide sequence: TGCGCCAGCAGCTTGGGCCGGTCCCCGACCGGGGAGCTGTTTTTT. Together with reference TRBV5-1 and TRBJ2-2, the CDR3 gives the full variable domain: KAGVTQTPRYLIKTRGQQVTLSCSPISGHRSVSWYQQTPGQGLQFLFEYFSETQRNKGNFPGRFSGRQFSNSRSEMNVSTLELGDSALYLCASSLGRSPTGELFFGEGSRLTVL.